This TCR beta chain was identified during a study of cytomegalovirus exposure and HLA in healthy donors. Study outcomes and limitations: The study flagged around 160 TCR beta chains as cytomegalovirus-associated.

Turning to this clone: Its antigen is still unknown.

Germline assignment: CDR1 KGHSH and CDR2 LQKENI. Between the trimmed V and J ends, which lost 3 bases and 2 bases, there was a span of 9 bases. CDR3 size: 14 residues. 13 Jbeta primers and 60 Vbeta primers were used for the PCR. Here immunoSEQ multiplex PCR was the method, and the copy in TCRdb shows in-frame clones only, minus some. The repertoire holds 150,000 or so clones, about 80% seen once, with roughly 1.4% in the top ten. What was sequenced was PBMCs. The receptor's source is a man in his forties or fifties in good health and CMV-seronegative. This rearrangement joins TRBV18 to TRBJ2-3, with D maybe TRBD2 (6 bases). Here the CDR3 DNA reads TGTGCCAGCTCACCTCAGCGGGCCACAGATACGCAGTATTTT. This encodes CASSPQRATDTQYF.